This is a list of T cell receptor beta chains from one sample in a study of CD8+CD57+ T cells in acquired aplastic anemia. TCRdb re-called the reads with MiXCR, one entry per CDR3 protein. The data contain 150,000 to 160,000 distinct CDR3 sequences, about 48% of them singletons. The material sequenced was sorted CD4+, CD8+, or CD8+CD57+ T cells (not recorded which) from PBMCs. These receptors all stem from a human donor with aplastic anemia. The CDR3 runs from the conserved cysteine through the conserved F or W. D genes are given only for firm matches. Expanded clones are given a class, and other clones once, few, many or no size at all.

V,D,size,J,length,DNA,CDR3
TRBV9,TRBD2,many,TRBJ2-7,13,TGTGCCAGCAGCGCGGGGGGGAGGGATGAGCAGTACTTC,CASSAGGRDEQYF
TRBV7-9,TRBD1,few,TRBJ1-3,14,TGTGCCAGCAGCTTTACAGGGGACGGAAACACCATATATTTT,CASSFTGDGNTIYF
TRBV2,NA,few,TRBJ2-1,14,TGTGCCAGCAGTGAAGTGGCCTCTGCACTTGAGCAGTTCTTC,CASSEVASALEQFF
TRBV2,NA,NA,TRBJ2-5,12,TGTGCCAGCATAGGAGCGGGAGAGACCCAGTACTTC,CASIGAGETQYF
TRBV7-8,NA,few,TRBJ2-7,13,TGTGCCAGCAGCATGATCGGGGGGCACGAGCAGTACTTC,CASSMIGGHEQYF
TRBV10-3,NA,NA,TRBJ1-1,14,TGTGCCATCACACAAAAAGGGGGGAACACTGAAGCTTTCTTT,CAITQKGGNTEAFF
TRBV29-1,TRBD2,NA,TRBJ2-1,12,TGCAGCGTTGGCGGGAGAACTGATGAGCAGTTCTTC,CSVGGRTDEQFF
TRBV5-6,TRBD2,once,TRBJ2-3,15,TGTGCCAGCAGCCGAGCGGGGGGGCAGAGAGATACGCAGTATTTT,CASSRAGGQRDTQYF
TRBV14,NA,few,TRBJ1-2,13,TGTGCCAGCAGCCAAAACGGGAACTATGGCTACACCTTC,CASSQNGNYGYTF
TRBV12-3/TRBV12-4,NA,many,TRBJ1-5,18,TGTGCCAGCAGTTTAGGTCGCAGGGCCTGGGATAGCAATCAGCCCCAGCATTTT,CASSLGRRAWDSNQPQHF
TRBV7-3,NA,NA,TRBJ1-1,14,TGTGCCAGCAGCCCCAACAGCTATATGAGTGAAGCTTTCTTT,CASSPNSYMSEAFF
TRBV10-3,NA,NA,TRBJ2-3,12,TGTGCCATCAGTGAGCCCACAGATACGCAGTATTTT,CAISEPTDTQYF
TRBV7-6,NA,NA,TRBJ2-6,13,TGTGCCAGCAGGCCATCTGGGGCCAACGTCCTGACTTTC,CASRPSGANVLTF
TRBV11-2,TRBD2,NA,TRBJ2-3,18,TGTGCCAGCAGCTTCGGACTAGCGGGAGCGGTATTGACAGATACGCAGTATTTT,CASSFGLAGAVLTDTQYF
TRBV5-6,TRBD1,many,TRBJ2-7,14,TGTGCCAGCAGCCCGACAGGGATGGTGTACGAGCAGTACTTC,CASSPTGMVYEQYF
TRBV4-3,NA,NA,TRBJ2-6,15,TGCGCCAGCAGCCAAGAAAGGGACTTAGCCAACGTCCTGACTTTC,CASSQERDLANVLTF
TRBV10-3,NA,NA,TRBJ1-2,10,TGTGCCAAGGAGGGCCATGGCTACACCTTC,CAKEGHGYTF